One and the same sample provided the 32 T cell receptor beta chains below, sequenced in a study of cytomegalovirus exposure and HLA in healthy donors. The PCR had 60 Vbeta and 13 Jbeta primers. Measured with immunoSEQ multiplex PCR; TCRdb has only the in-frame clones, and not every one. The repertoire holds approximately 210,000 clones, 75% to 85% seen once, with approximately 1.5% in the top ten. What was sequenced was PBMCs. The receptors come from a girl aged 5 to 17 in good health and CMV-seropositive.

The chain links TRBV5-1 to TRBJ1-1; D perhaps matches TRBD1 (5 bases). The CDR3 length is 14 residues. V lost 1 base and J lost 4, with 11 bases in between. Germline V lookup: CDR1 SGHRS, CDR2 YFSETQ. The CDR3, as DNA: TGCGCCAGCAGCTTGCCCCGGCAGGGCACTGAAGCTTTCTTT. It is translated as CASSLPRQGTEAFF.

The chain couples TRBV10-1 to TRBJ1-1; D gene ambiguous. Trimming removed 8 bases from V and 8 bases from J, with 18 bases in between. The CDR3 extends over 13 amino acids. In germline, CDR1 is WNHNN, CDR2 SYGVQD (reference sequence). CDR3 region: CASRPVLEAEAFF. In DNA, the CDR3 is TGCGCCAGCCGACCGGTTTTGGAGGCGGAAGCTTTCTTT.

This chain uses TRBV4-1 with TRBJ2-7, with 7 bases aligning to TRBD1. The CDR3 has 14 amino acids. J was trimmed by 0 bases and V by 8 bases; bases with no gene match: 7. Germline V lookup: CDR1 MGHRA, CDR2 YSYEKL. CDR3 in DNA: TGCGCCAGCTCAGGACAGGACAACTCCTACGAGCAGTACTTC. It codes for CASSGQDNSYEQYF.

This sequence joins TRBV6-1 and TRBJ1-4; 8 nucleotides agree with TRBD1. Germline V lookup: CDR1 MNHNS, CDR2 SASEGT. The V gene end was trimmed by 3 bases and the J gene end by 2 bases; junction bases not matched to a gene: 5. CDR3 size: 16 residues. CDR3 protein: CASSDDRGETNEKLFF. The CDR3 DNA sequence: TGTGCCAGCAGTGATGACAGGGGTGAGACTAATGAAAAACTGTTTTTT.

This chain joins TRBV6-5 and TRBJ2-7; D uncertain. CDR3 length: 12 amino acids. CDR1 is MNHEY and CDR2 is SVGAGI in the germline V gene. Between the trimmed V and J ends, which lost 4 bases and 2 bases, there was a span of 6 bases. In DNA form, the CDR3 reads TGTGCCAGCAGTTTAGACACCTACGAGCAGTACTTC. This codes for CASSLDTYEQYF.

The chain recombines TRBV6-5 with TRBJ1-2; TRBD1 matches 10 bases. V dropped 7 bases and J dropped 4; count of bases not matched to a gene: 9. Per the germline V gene, CDR1 is MNHEY and CDR2 is SVGAGI. This CDR3 is 15 amino acids long. This chain's CDR3 is CASTGDRGLGYGYTF. In DNA form, the CDR3 reads TGTGCCAGCACCGGGGACAGGGGTTTAGGCTATGGCTACACCTTC.

V and J are TRBV5-1 and TRBJ2-7; D is perhaps TRBD2 (6 bases). Per the germline V gene, CDR1 is SGHRS and CDR2 is YFSETQ. V lost 0 bases to trimming and J lost 0 bases, with 7 bases between them. The CDR3 covers 14 residues. The CDR3 here is CASSLDGSSYEQYF. DNA for the CDR3: TGCGCCAGCAGCTTGGACGGGAGCTCCTACGAGCAGTACTTC.

In nucleotides, the CDR3 is TGTGCCAGCAGCCCCCCCCCAGCGGGGGGTCGCCCAGATACGCAGTATTTT. Its protein product is CASSPPPAGGRPDTQYF. This chain links TRBV7-9 with TRBJ2-3; 9 nucleotides align to TRBD2. In germline, CDR1 is SEHNR, CDR2 FQNEAQ (reference sequence). The CDR3 is 17 residues long. Trimming cost V 5 bases and J 4 bases; bases outside gene matches: 13. Looking up the rest from reference TRBV7-9 and TRBJ2-3 gives the full variable domain: DTGVSQNPRHKITKRGQNVTFRCDPISEHNRLYWYRQTLGQGPEFLTYFQNEAQLEKSRLLSDRFSAERPKGSFSTLEIQRTEQGDSAMYLCASSPPPAGGRPDTQYFGPGTRLTVL.

This rearrangement joins TRBV29-1 to TRBJ2-2; 8 bases are shared with TRBD2. The CDR3 sequence is 16 residues long. Germline assignment: CDR1 SQVTM and CDR2 ANQGSEA. V gave up 6 bases and J gave up 3 bases; unmatched junction bases: 12. CDR3 in amino acids: CSVPGLSGVDTGELFF. The CDR3 DNA follows: TGCAGCGTCCCAGGGCTTAGCGGGGTAGACACCGGGGAGCTGTTTTTT.

The V gene is TRBV5-5, the J gene TRBJ1-4; weak D call: TRBD1 (5 bases). Germline assignment: CDR1 SGHKS and CDR2 YYEKEE (reference sequence). Between the trimmed V and J ends, which lost 0 bases and 6 bases, there was a span of 18 bases. This CDR3 region has 17 residues. CDR3 sequence (DNA): TGTGCCAGCAGCTTGGGGGCCAGGAACAAAGGGGATGAAAAACTGTTTTTT. The encoded protein is CASSLGARNKGDEKLFF.

This clone has a handful of counts. The V call is TRBV10-3, the J call TRBJ2-3; TRBD2 matches 7 bases. Germline lookup yields CDR1 ENHRY and CDR2 SYGVKD. The V and J ends lost 4 bases and 0 bases, in that order; junction bases with no gene match: 7. This CDR3 contains 16 residues. The CDR3 DNA sequence: TGTGCCATCAGTGTTTCGAGCGGGGTTAGCACAGATACGCAGTATTTT. Residues: CAISVSSGVSTDTQYF.

The chain is built from TRBV19 and TRBJ2-7; D is perhaps TRBD2 (5 bases). V was cut by 3 bases and J by 5 bases, with 17 bases left in between. Germline V gives CDR1 LNHDA, CDR2 SQIVND (reference sequence). The CDR3 runs to 15 residues. DNA of the CDR3: TGTGCCAGTAGTATCGGTCCAGGACCAGCGGACGAGCAGTACTTC. This codes for CASSIGPGPADEQYF.

The rearrangement uses TRBV6-6 and TRBJ1-1, with D perhaps TRBD1 (6 bases). Deletions cut 7 bases from V and 0 bases from J, with 12 bases between. The CDR3 covers 14 residues. Germline V gives CDR1 MNHNY, CDR2 SVGAGI (reference sequence). CDR3 in amino acids: CASIGQRMNTEAFF. The CDR3 nucleotides read TGTGCCAGCATCGGACAGAGAATGAACACTGAAGCTTTCTTT.

The gene calls are TRBV7-9 and TRBJ2-1, with a weak D call TRBD2 (5 bases). CDR1 is SEHNR, CDR2 FQNEAQ, per germline (reference sequence). Trimming took off 1 base at V and 8 bases at J, with 15 bases between the two ends. The CDR3 totals 15 residues. The CDR3, as DNA: TGTGCCAGCAGCTTAGACCCCCCGGGGATCGATGAGCAGTTCTTC. Its translation: CASSLDPPGIDEQFF.

This clone was detected only a few times. Other DNA sequences from this sample encode an identical CDR3 as well. The chain couples TRBV6-5 to TRBJ1-1; D gene uncertain. The CDR3 is made up of 12 amino acids. CDR1 and CDR2 (germline): MNHEY, SVGAGI. The V end was cut by 6 bases, the J end by 1 base, with 6 bases between. CDR3 coding DNA: TGTGCCAGCAGCACTGGGAACACTGAAGCTTTCTTT. This gives the protein CASSTGNTEAFF.

The chain couples TRBV7-2 to TRBJ2-7; TRBD2 might be the D (6 bases). CDR1 is SGHTA and CDR2 is FQGNSA in the germline V gene. V lost 1 base to trimming and J lost 0 bases, with 10 bases between them. This CDR3 has 15 residues. CDR3 bases: TGTGCCAGCAGCTTAGTCAGCGGGCCCTCCTACGAGCAGTACTTC. The encoded protein is CASSLVSGPSYEQYF.

V gene TRBV5-1 combines with J gene TRBJ2-5; D might be TRBD2 (5 bases). The CDR3 runs 14 residues. With 4 bases removed from V and 5 bases from J, the gap between germline ends came to 15 bases. Germline CDR1 SGHRS, CDR2 YFSETQ. CDR3 in amino acids: CASSREAPSETQYF. In nucleotides, the CDR3 is TGCGCCAGCAGCCGGGAAGCCCCGTCGGAGACCCAGTACTTC.

The rearrangement links TRBV15 to TRBJ1-1; a weak D match, TRBD1 (5 bases). V gave up 6 bases and J gave up 3 bases, with 11 bases separating them. Germline V gene data show CDR1 as LNHNV and CDR2 as YYDKDF (reference sequence). The CDR3 has 13 residues. The CDR3 reads CATRQGGDTEAFF. CDR3 sequence (DNA): TGTGCCACCAGGCAGGGCGGGGACACTGAAGCTTTCTTT.

The chain employs TRBV10-1 and TRBJ1-6; no reliable D call. Germline-derived CDR1 and CDR2 are WNHNN and SYGVQD (reference sequence). Deletions cut 0 bases from V and 7 bases from J, with 7 bases between. This CDR3 spans 14 amino acids. For the CDR3, the DNA is TGCGCCAGCAGTGAGTCCCCCGAGAATTCACCCCTCCACTTT. It yields the protein CASSESPENSPLHF.

This clone appeared a few times. V and J are TRBV5-6 and TRBJ2-1; 7 bases fit TRBD1. V was pared by 0 bases and J by 6 bases, with 0 bases of the junction left unmatched. The CDR3 has 13 residues. The V gene's germline CDR1 is SGHDT and CDR2 YYEEEE. CDR3 coding DNA: TGTGCCAGCAGCTTGGACAGGGGCAATGAGCAGTTCTTC. It encodes CASSLDRGNEQFF.

This clone has a handful of counts. This chain joins TRBV10-3 and TRBJ2-3; D unclear. The CDR3 length is 13 residues. Germline V gene lookup returns CDR1 ENHRY and CDR2 SYGVKD. The germline V and J ends were trimmed by 8 bases and 0 bases, with 9 bases remaining between them. DNA for the CDR3: TGTGCCATCGTGGAGACTAGCACAGATACGCAGTATTTT. This encodes CAIVETSTDTQYF.

This clone has just a few counts. The V call is TRBV5-4, the J call TRBJ2-3; 8 nucleotides match TRBD2. CDR3 length equals 15 residues. Germline V gene lookup returns CDR1 SGHNT and CDR2 YYREEE (reference sequence). V gave up 0 bases and J gave up 4 bases; unmatched junction bases: 4. The CDR3 loop is CASSLGTSYADTQYF. DNA of the CDR3: TGTGCCAGCAGCTTGGGGACTAGCTATGCAGATACGCAGTATTTT.

The rearrangement links TRBV18 to TRBJ1-2; 7 bases match TRBD1. V lost 6 bases and J lost 5; bases outside the gene matches: 6. Germline values: CDR1 KGHSH, CDR2 LQKENI. The CDR3 contains 13 residues. CDR3 DNA: TGTGCCAGCTCGAAAGACAGGGTATATGGCTACACCTTC. Translated: CASSKDRVYGYTF.

The CDR3, as DNA: TGTGCCAGCAGTTACGACAGGGGGCCTCAGCCCCAGCATTTT. Its protein is CASSYDRGPQPQHF. The rearrangement uses TRBV6-6 and TRBJ1-5; TRBD1 matches at 10 bases. The CDR3 runs to 14 residues. Germline V gives CDR1 MNHNY, CDR2 SVGAGI (reference sequence). V lost 2 bases, J lost 6 bases, and 1 base stayed unmatched.

This clone appeared a single time. This chain uses TRBV10-3 with TRBJ1-2, with D maybe TRBD1 (6 bases). The CDR3 runs to 13 residues. The V end lost 6 bases, the J end lost 4 bases, and 12 bases lay between the germline ends. The V gene's germline CDR1 is ENHRY and CDR2 SYGVKD. The CDR3 here is CAIRGGQSYGYTF. The DNA of the CDR3 is TGTGCCATCAGGGGCGGACAGTCCTATGGCTACACCTTC.

The rearrangement links TRBV7-2 to TRBJ2-1; 7 bases line up with TRBD2. Per the germline V gene, CDR1 is SGHTA and CDR2 is FQGNSA. The CDR3 sequence is 17 residues long. Losses at the gene ends were 6 bases for V and 5 bases for J; bases not matched to a gene: 16. The CDR3 DNA reads TGTGCCAGCAGTTGGCCTCCGGGACTAAAGGGGAACAATGAGCAGTTCTTC. Translated: CASSWPPGLKGNNEQFF. The whole variable domain, filled in from reference TRBV7-2 and TRBJ2-1, reads GAGVSQSPSNKVTEKGKDVELRCDPISGHTALYWYRQSLGQGLEFLIYFQGNSAPDKSGLPSDRFSAERTGGSVSTLTIQRTQQEDSAVYLCASSWPPGLKGNNEQFFGPGTRLTVL.

The chain couples TRBV30 to TRBJ2-7; TRBD2 is a possible D gene (7 bases). This CDR3 has 12 residues. CDR1 and CDR2 (germline): GTSNPN, SVGIG (reference sequence). V was shortened by 3 bases and J by 4 bases, with 10 bases between the two germline ends. CDR3 in DNA: TGTGCCTGGAGGGGAGGGGGATACGAGCAGTACTTC. Protein product: CAWRGGGYEQYF.

This sequence joins TRBV9 and TRBJ2-5; D gene uncertain. Germline V gene sequence: CDR1 SGDLS, CDR2 YYNGEE. The ends were cut back, 0 bases at V and 4 bases at J, with 10 bases in the middle. The CDR3 totals 14 residues. In nucleotides, the CDR3 is TGTGCCAGCAGCGTAGCGGGTTTTGGAGAGACCCAGTACTTC. Amino acid sequence: CASSVAGFGETQYF.

The genes are TRBV9 and TRBJ2-1; 13 positions match TRBD2. J gave up 10 bases and V 3 bases, and 7 bases lay outside the gene matches. CDR1 and CDR2 (germline): SGDLS, YYNGEE. The CDR3 sequence is 15 residues long. The DNA for the CDR3 is TGTGCCAGCAGCGGTACTAGCGGGGGGGCGGGAGAGCAGTTCTTC. Protein product: CASSGTSGGAGEQFF.

The chain joins TRBV10-3 to TRBJ2-5; the match to TRBD2 covers 7 bases. The CDR3 extends over 16 amino acids. Germline V gene sequence: CDR1 ENHRY, CDR2 SYGVKD. V shed 2 bases, J shed 6 bases, and the junction held 12 bases outside the gene matches. The CDR3 loop reads CAISEGTGLYLKTQYF. For the CDR3, the DNA is TGTGCCATCAGTGAGGGGACGGGACTATATCTGAAGACCCAGTACTTC.

The rearrangement joins TRBV28 to TRBJ1-2; 11 nucleotides line up with TRBD1. CDR3 length equals 16 residues. Germline CDR1 and CDR2: MDHEN and SYDVKM. V lost 3 bases and J lost 6; bases outside the gene matches: 9. CDR3 in amino acids: CASSFGGQGEANGYTF. CDR3 nucleotides: TGTGCCAGCAGTTTTGGGGGACAGGGGGAGGCCAATGGCTACACCTTC.

This chain links TRBV6-1 with TRBJ2-3; the D gene is possibly TRBD2 (7 bases). CDR3 length: 12 residues. V dropped 11 bases and J dropped 2 bases, with 11 bases sitting between them. Looked up from germline, CDR1 is MNHNS and CDR2 is SASEGT. The CDR3 loop reads CAEGGATDTQYF. Here the CDR3 DNA reads TGTGCCGAGGGGGGGGCCACAGATACGCAGTATTTT.